Shown below are 24 T cell receptor beta chains from a single sample sequenced in a study of control samples from healthy donors and cancer patients. Method: immunoSEQ multiplex PCR; TCRdb's copy keeps in-frame clones and lacks some. The data contain roughly 88,000 clones, 91% of them singletons. The sequencing input was blood. The receptors stem from a man aged 50 to 59 in good health.

As for this clone: Other nucleotide sequences from this sample produce the same CDR3. The chain couples TRBV7-8 to TRBJ1-1; the D is unclear. The CDR3 has 13 residues. CDR1 and CDR2 from the germline V gene are SGHVS and FQNEAQ. V dropped 3 bases and J dropped 1 base, with 6 bases sitting between them. CDR3: CASSFRRNTEAFF. In DNA, the CDR3 is TGTGCCAGCAGCTTTCGAAGGAACACTGAAGCTTTCTTT.

The chain has TRBV5-1 and TRBJ1-1; a weak D match, TRBD1 (6 bases). Germline lookup yields CDR1 SGHRS and CDR2 YFSETQ. The V gene lost 5 bases and the J gene lost 10 bases, with 24 bases spanning the gap. This CDR3 is built from 15 residues. The CDR3 here is CASSAKGWTELGAFF. The CDR3 bases are TGCGCCAGCAGTGCCAAGGGGTGGACAGAGTTAGGAGCTTTCTTT.

This clone was detected only once. The chain couples TRBV6-5 to TRBJ1-1; D is ambiguous. With 2 bases removed from V and 0 bases from J, the gap between germline ends came to 7 bases. This CDR3 has 14 amino acids. Germline CDR1 and CDR2: MNHEY and SVGAGI. DNA of the CDR3: TGTGCCAGCAGTTACCGATCGGTGAACACTGAAGCTTTCTTT. Translating it yields CASSYRSVNTEAFF.

The rearrangement uses TRBV7-9 and TRBJ2-2, with 10 positions matching TRBD2. There are 18 residues in the CDR3. The trim removed 5 bases at V and 0 bases at J, leaving 9 bases unmatched. Germline V lookup: CDR1 SEHNR, CDR2 FQNEAQ (reference sequence). CDR3 in amino acids: CASSPRVAGGTNTGELFF. The CDR3 coding sequence is TGTGCCAGCAGCCCAAGAGTAGCGGGGGGCACGAACACCGGGGAGCTGTTTTTT.

The V and J genes are TRBV4-3 and TRBJ2-2; no clear D. The V gene's germline CDR1 is LGHNA and CDR2 YSLEER. The V end lost 3 bases, the J end lost 2 bases, and 13 bases lay between the germline ends. CDR3 length: 16 residues. CDR3 nucleotide sequence: TGCGCCAGCAGCCAGGCGATCCGCTCTAACACCGGGGAGCTGTTTTTT. The encoded protein is CASSQAIRSNTGELFF.

The chain couples TRBV20-1 to TRBJ1-1; unclear D gene. V was clipped by 0 bases and J by 1 base, with 0 bases between them. CDR3 length equals 11 residues. Germline V CDR1 and CDR2: DFQATT, SNEGSKA (reference sequence). CDR3 loop: CSARENTEAFF. In DNA, the CDR3 is TGCAGTGCTAGAGAGAACACTGAAGCTTTCTTT.

The rearrangement links TRBV5-1 to TRBJ1-5; 8 bases line up with TRBD1. Germline V gives CDR1 SGHRS, CDR2 YFSETQ. The length of the CDR3 is 15 residues. Losses at the gene ends were 2 bases for V and 4 bases for J; bases not matched to a gene: 5. The CDR3 DNA sequence: TGCGCCAGCAGCTTTTCTACAGGGGGGAATCAGCCCCAGCATTTT. Encoded protein: CASSFSTGGNQPQHF.

The chain joins TRBV7-2 to TRBJ1-1; D uncertain. The V gene's germline CDR1 is SGHTA and CDR2 FQGNSA. CDR3 length: 15 residues. Trimming removed 1 base from V and 1 base from J, with 10 bases in between. CDR3 nucleotides: TGTGCCAGCAGCTTAGAGGGTATGGGGAACACTGAAGCTTTCTTT. Its translation: CASSLEGMGNTEAFF.

The gene calls are TRBV6-5 and TRBJ1-4; D perhaps matches TRBD1 (6 bases). The CDR3 consists of 14 residues. Trimming took off 5 bases at V and 8 bases at J, with 15 bases between the two ends. The germline V gene encodes CDR1 MNHEY and CDR2 SVGAGI. For the CDR3, the DNA is TGTGCCAGCAGTCGGGACAATGGAGGGGAAAAACTGTTTTTT. As protein: CASSRDNGGEKLFF.

The CDR3 loop reads CASSRRQGENEKLFF. DNA of the CDR3: TGTGCCAGCAGCCGCCGACAGGGCGAAAATGAAAAACTGTTTTTT. The chain couples TRBV11-1 to TRBJ1-4, with 7 nucleotides matching TRBD1. Germline values: CDR1 SGHAT, CDR2 FQDESV (reference sequence). CDR3 size: 15 residues. J lost 5 bases, V lost 5 bases, and 8 bases had no gene match. The whole variable domain, remainder taken from reference TRBV11-1 and TRBJ1-4, is EAEVAQSPRYKITEKSQAVAFWCDPISGHATLYWYRQILGQGPELLVQFQDESVVDDSQLPKDRFSAERLKGVDSTLKIQPAELGDSAMYLCASSRRQGENEKLFFGSGTQLSVL.

The J gene is TRBJ2-2, the V gene TRBV5-1; 10 bases match TRBD1. Germline V gene lookup returns CDR1 SGHRS and CDR2 YFSETQ. After removal of 3 bases from V and 3 bases from J, the junction contained 5 bases not matched to a gene. The CDR3 covers 16 residues. Here the CDR3 reads CASSSTGGADTGELFF. As DNA, the CDR3 is TGCGCCAGCAGCTCGACAGGGGGCGCGGACACCGGGGAGCTGTTTTTT.

The chain joins TRBV25-1 to TRBJ1-6; D gene uncertain. CDR1 is MGHDK, CDR2 SYGVNS, per germline. The CDR3 is 15 amino acids. Between the trimmed V and J ends, which lost 6 bases and 5 bases, there was a span of 14 bases. CDR3 DNA: TGTGCCAGCAGCATGTTTGGAACTAATAATTCACCCCTCCACTTT. Protein sequence: CASSMFGTNNSPLHF.

The V gene is TRBV9, the J gene TRBJ2-5, with D perhaps TRBD2 (6 bases). Germline values: CDR1 SGDLS, CDR2 YYNGEE. The CDR3 spans 14 residues. The V gene lost 6 bases and the J gene lost 0 bases, with 12 bases spanning the gap. The CDR3 loop is CASNVGTYQETQYF. CDR3 nucleotides: TGTGCCAGCAACGTCGGGACTTACCAAGAGACCCAGTACTTC.

The chain combines TRBV24-1 with TRBJ1-5, with D possibly TRBD1 on 6 matching bases. The CDR3 runs 17 residues. CDR1 KGHDR and CDR2 SFDVKD come from the germline V gene. Trimming took 3 bases from V and 1 from J, leaving 15 bases between them. CDR3 loop: CATSDGGTGMSNQPQHF. The CDR3 coding sequence is TGTGCCACCAGTGATGGGGGTACAGGGATGAGCAATCAGCCCCAGCATTTT.

This clone turned up a few times. This sample also contains other DNA sequences that code for the same CDR3. The chain links TRBV3-1 (or the pseudogene TRBV3-2) to TRBJ1-5, with no clear D. The V gene's germline CDR1 is LGHDT and CDR2 YNNKEL (reference sequence). Trimming removed 6 bases at V and 5 bases at J, with 11 bases between. The length of the CDR3 is 13 residues. The CDR3 region has the DNA TGTGCCAGCAGTCTAAGGCGAGATCAGCCCCAGCATTTT. Protein sequence: CASSLRRDQPQHF.

V gene TRBV6-5 combines with J gene TRBJ1-4; the D gene is possibly TRBD1 (5 bases). Trimming took 6 bases from V and 8 from J, leaving 13 bases between them. The CDR3 contains 13 residues. From germline, CDR1 is MNHEY and CDR2 SVGAGI. The CDR3 loop is CASSPDWGEKLFF. The DNA for the CDR3 is TGTGCCAGCAGCCCCGATTGGGGGGAAAAACTGTTTTTT.

V gene TRBV7-9 combines with J gene TRBJ1-3; D might be TRBD1 (5 bases). This CDR3 is built from 16 residues. V was trimmed by 5 bases and J by 4 bases, leaving 18 bases between them. Germline loops: CDR1 SEHNR, CDR2 FQNEAQ (reference sequence). The CDR3 protein is CASSHYRDRAGNTIYF. The CDR3 DNA reads TGTGCCAGCAGCCATTATAGGGACCGAGCAGGAAACACCATATATTTT. Together with reference TRBV7-9 and TRBJ1-3, the CDR3 gives the full variable domain: DTGVSQNPRHKITKRGQNVTFRCDPISEHNRLYWYRQTLGQGPEFLTYFQNEAQLEKSRLLSDRFSAERPKGSFSTLEIQRTEQGDSAMYLCASSHYRDRAGNTIYFGEGSWLTVV.

J is TRBJ2-7 and V is TRBV7-9, with TRBD2 identical over 10 bases. Trimming at V came to 1 base and at J to 6 bases, leaving 6 bases not matched to a gene. Per the germline V gene, CDR1 is SEHNR and CDR2 is FQNEAQ (reference sequence). This CDR3 spans 15 amino acids. CDR3 amino acids: CASSLELAGWSEQYF. In nucleotides, the CDR3 is TGTGCCAGCAGCTTAGAACTAGCGGGGTGGAGCGAGCAGTACTTC. Based on the CDR3 plus reference TRBV7-9 and TRBJ2-7, the full variable domain is DTGVSQNPRHKITKRGQNVTFRCDPISEHNRLYWYRQTLGQGPEFLTYFQNEAQLEKSRLLSDRFSAERPKGSFSTLEIQRTEQGDSAMYLCASSLELAGWSEQYFGPGTRLTVT.

This chain links TRBV7-6 with TRBJ1-1; D gene unclear. This CDR3 is 12 amino acids long. Germline CDR1 reads SGHVS; CDR2 reads FNYEAQ. Trimming pared 2 bases from V and 6 bases from J, leaving 7 bases between. The CDR3 sequence: CASSLQNAEAFF. DNA for the CDR3: TGTGCCAGCAGCTTACAAAACGCTGAAGCTTTCTTT.

The gene calls are TRBV6-5 and TRBJ1-1; 7 bases align to TRBD1. This CDR3 contains 14 residues. V lost 6 bases to trimming and J lost 2 bases; unmatched junction nucleotides: 6. Germline CDR1 reads MNHEY; CDR2 reads SVGAGI. CDR3 sequence: CASRQGTANTEAFF. The DNA for the CDR3 is TGTGCCAGCAGACAGGGGACGGCCAACACTGAAGCTTTCTTT.

The J gene is TRBJ2-7, the V gene TRBV6-5, with D possibly being TRBD1 (5 bases). From germline, CDR1 is MNHEY and CDR2 SVGAGI. The V gene lost 4 bases and the J gene lost 3 bases, with 10 bases spanning the gap. CDR3 size: 13 residues. The CDR3 sequence: CASSSGHRYEQYF. Here the CDR3 DNA reads TGTGCCAGCAGTTCCGGACACCGCTACGAGCAGTACTTC.

The V and J genes are TRBV19 and TRBJ1-5, with D unclear. The CDR3 consists of 15 residues. The V end was cut by 0 bases, the J end by 1 base, with 7 bases between. Germline V gene sequence: CDR1 LNHDA, CDR2 SQIVND (reference sequence). CDR3 DNA: TGTGCCAGTAGTATAGATCCGGGGAGCAATCAGCCCCAGCATTTT. Amino acid sequence: CASSIDPGSNQPQHF.

In DNA form, the CDR3 reads TGTGCCAGCAGCTTGAACAGGGGGCAGAGCTATGGCTACACCTTC. This encodes CASSLNRGQSYGYTF. V usage is TRBV5-5 and J usage is TRBJ1-2; 9 bases agree with TRBD1. Germline CDR1 and CDR2: SGHKS and YYEKEE (reference sequence). The CDR3 has 15 amino acids. Germline trimming cut 1 base from V and 4 bases from J; bases unmatched to any gene: 5.

This sequence joins TRBV6-5 and TRBJ1-1; the D gene is possibly TRBD1 (6 bases). Trimming left V 5 bases short and J 0 bases short, with 13 bases between. There are 15 residues in the CDR3. The germline gives CDR1 MNHEY, CDR2 SVGAGI. The CDR3 sequence is CASSPSGGLNTEAFF. The CDR3 DNA reads as TGTGCCAGCAGTCCTTCCGGGGGGCTGAACACTGAAGCTTTCTTT.